Listed below are T cell receptor beta chains from one sample, sequenced in a study of T cells after yellow fever vaccination. One entry per CDR3 protein results from TCRdb running MiXCR on the 5' RACE reads. Of 200,000 to 300,000 distinct CDR3 sequences in the sample, about 7% were seen once. The sequences come from CD4+ T cells sorted from PBMCs, collected 15 days after the yellow fever booster vaccination. These receptors came from a man aged 25 to 45 who received the YFV17D yellow fever vaccine. CDR3s include the opening cysteine and the closing phenylalanine or tryptophan. D genes are given only for firm matches. Some rows have no size entry. The others give once, few or many, or a class for an expanded clone.

>many|NA|TRBV12-3/TRBV12-4|TRBJ1-5
CASSLAINQPQHF
TGTGCCAGCAGTTTAGCCATCAATCAGCCCCAGCATTTT
>few|TRBD2|TRBV11-3|TRBJ2-1
CASSASGNHEQFF
TGTGCCAGCAGCGCCAGCGGGAACCATGAGCAGTTCTTC
>many|NA|TRBV5-6|TRBJ1-1
CASIQGRNTEAFF
TGTGCCAGCATACAGGGACGGAACACTGAAGCTTTCTTT
>many|NA|TRBV7-7|TRBJ2-1
CASSFGRGRNDEQFF
TGTGCTAGCAGCTTCGGCAGGGGTAGAAACGATGAGCAGTTCTTC
>NA|NA|TRBV5-6|TRBJ1-5
CASSLGGQLNQPQHF
TGTGCCAGCAGCTTGGGCGGTCAGCTCAATCAGCCCCAGCATTTT
>few|TRBD1|TRBV20-1|TRBJ2-4
CSARDPLGQGTKNIQYF
TGCAGTGCTAGAGATCCCCTAGGACAGGGGACCAAAAACATTCAGTACTTC
>NA|NA|TRBV7-2|TRBJ2-1
CAIRGGLYNEQFF
TGTGCCATCCGTGGGGGCTTATACAATGAGCAGTTCTTC
>many|NA|TRBV28|TRBJ1-2
CASSLGRVYGYTF
TGTGCCAGCAGTTTAGGCAGGGTGTATGGCTACACCTTC
>many|NA|TRBV18|TRBJ1-1
CASSPPGNTEAFF
TGTGCCAGCTCACCGCCAGGCAACACTGAAGCTTTCTTT
>few|NA|TRBV5-1|TRBJ2-7
CASSPLRNGDWSEQYF
TGCGCCAGCAGCCCCCTCCGTAACGGGGATTGGTCCGAGCAGTACTTC
>few|TRBD2|TRBV20-1|TRBJ2-7
CSARLSGTGDEQYF
TGCAGTGCTAGGCTAAGCGGGACGGGGGACGAGCAGTACTTC
>many|NA|TRBV20-1|TRBJ2-3
CSAGSSKDTQYF
TGCAGTGCTGGGTCCTCGAAAGATACGCAGTATTTT
>many|NA|TRBV7-2|TRBJ2-7
CASSLDGGIKGVEQYF
TGTGCCAGCAGCTTAGATGGTGGGATAAAGGGGGTCGAGCAGTACTTC
>many|NA|TRBV6-5|TRBJ2-1
CASSYSLRAVSGNEQFF
TGTGCCAGCAGTTACAGTTTGCGGGCAGTATCGGGGAATGAGCAGTTCTTC
>NA|TRBD2|TRBV7-2|TRBJ2-5
CASSLGLAGELETQYF
TGTGCCAGCAGCCTAGGACTAGCGGGAGAATTGGAGACCCAGTACTTC
>NA|NA|TRBV28|TRBJ1-6
CASSPPANSPLHF
TGTGCCAGCAGTCCCCCAGCTAATTCACCCCTCCACTTT
>many|NA|TRBV7-6|TRBJ2-7
CASSPRDREVQYF
TGTGCCAGCAGCCCTCGCGATAGGGAAGTGCAGTACTTC
>NA|NA|TRBV14|TRBJ1-2
CASSLGLDYGYTF
TGTGCCAGCAGCCTGGGACTTGACTATGGCTACACCTTC
>NA|TRBD1|TRBV25-1|TRBJ1-2
CASSPSRQGGNGYTF
TGTGCCAGCAGCCCAAGTAGACAGGGGGGTAATGGCTACACCTTC
>few|NA|TRBV4-3|TRBJ2-7
CASSPGRHSYEQYF
TGCGCCAGCAGCCCTGGTAGACACTCCTACGAGCAGTACTTC
>few|NA|TRBV20-1|TRBJ2-5
CSARGPRNQETQYF
TGCAGTGCTAGAGGACCGCGTAACCAAGAGACCCAGTACTTC
>many|NA|TRBV12-3/TRBV12-4|TRBJ2-7
CASSQGGASYEQYF
TGTGCCAGCAGCCAAGGAGGAGCCTCCTACGAGCAGTACTTC
>NA|NA|TRBV29-1|TRBJ2-3
CSVDERSTDTQYF
TGCAGCGTTGATGAGCGGAGCACAGATACGCAGTATTTT
>many|NA|TRBV20-1|TRBJ2-1
CSASPGANEQFF
TGCAGTGCTAGTCCGGGGGCTAATGAGCAGTTCTTC
>many|TRBD1|TRBV29-1|TRBJ2-2
CSVGQATGELFF
TGCAGCGTGGGACAGGCCACCGGGGAGCTGTTTTTT
>NA|NA|TRBV28|TRBJ2-5
CASSAGSQETQYF
TGTGCCAGCAGTGCCGGTTCTCAAGAGACCCAGTACTTC
>many|NA|TRBV12-3/TRBV12-4|TRBJ2-5
CASSLGVSQETQYF
TGTGCCAGCAGTTTAGGGGTTAGCCAAGAGACCCAGTACTTC
>many|NA|TRBV29-1|TRBJ2-1
CSAQGQDTRNEQFF
TGCAGCGCCCAGGGCCAAGACACACGTAATGAGCAGTTCTTC
>many|NA|TRBV7-2|TRBJ1-1
CASSGIPGRFTEAFF
TGTGCCAGCAGCGGGATCCCAGGTCGCTTTACTGAAGCTTTCTTT
>few|NA|TRBV5-1|TRBJ2-7
CASRPLTESSYEQYF
TGCGCCAGCAGGCCCTTGACGGAGAGCTCCTACGAGCAGTACTTC
>many|TRBD1|TRBV5-1|TRBJ2-7
CASSLGQGAYEQYF
TGTGCCAGCAGCTTGGGACAGGGAGCCTACGAGCAGTACTTC
>few|NA|TRBV7-9|TRBJ1-1
CASSLEEGTEAFF
TGTGCCAGCAGCTTAGAGGAGGGGACTGAAGCTTTCTTT
>many|TRBD2|TRBV7-8|TRBJ2-7
CASSFAGGPYEQYF
TGTGCCAGCAGCTTCGCGGGAGGGCCCTACGAGCAGTACTTC